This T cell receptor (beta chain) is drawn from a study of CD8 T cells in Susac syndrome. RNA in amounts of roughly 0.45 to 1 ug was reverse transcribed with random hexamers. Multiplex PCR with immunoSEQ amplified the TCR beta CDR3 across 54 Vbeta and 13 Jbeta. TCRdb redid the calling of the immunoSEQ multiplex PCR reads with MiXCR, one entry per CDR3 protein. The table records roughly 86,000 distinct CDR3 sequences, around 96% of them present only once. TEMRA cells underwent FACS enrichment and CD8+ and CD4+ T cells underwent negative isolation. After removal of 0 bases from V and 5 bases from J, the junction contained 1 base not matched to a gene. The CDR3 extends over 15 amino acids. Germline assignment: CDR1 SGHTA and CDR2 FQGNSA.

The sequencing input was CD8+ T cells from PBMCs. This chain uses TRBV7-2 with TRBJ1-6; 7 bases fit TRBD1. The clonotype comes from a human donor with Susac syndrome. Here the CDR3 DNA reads TGTGCCAGCAGCTTAGCGACAGGGAATAATTCACCCCTCCACTTT. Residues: CASSLATGNNSPLHF.